This T cell receptor beta chain was observed in a study of beta chain features in type 1 diabetes. Study-level findings and limits: Naive, central memory and Treg TCRB repertoires appeared more alike in patients than in healthy donors.

Sequenced material consisted of expressed TCRB transcripts (all of the isolated RNA was reverse transcribed). The data were produced by immunoSEQ multiplex PCR, yet TCRdb's version contains in-frame clones alone and is incomplete. The sample holds under 450,000 clones; around 14% are singletons and the top ten take roughly 0.036%. This clone was detected only a few times. Its antigen is currently unknown. The CDR3 runs to 15 residues. The germline gives CDR1 SGDLS, CDR2 YYNGEE. V was cut by 2 bases and J by 2 bases, with 13 bases left in between. The sequence came from a man younger than 40 in good health. The chain is built from TRBV9 and TRBJ1-2; D is possibly TRBD1 (5 bases). The sample taken for sequencing was naive CD4+ T cells from blood. The CDR3 coding sequence is TGTGCCAGCAGCGTTGAGGGGACCCGAAACTATGGCTACACCTTC. Its translation is CASSVEGTRNYGYTF.